This T cell receptor (beta chain) was sequenced during a study of T cell clonality in common variable immunodeficiency (dated by TCRdb to between 2014 and 2017). Standard criteria, namely reduction of serum IgG, IgA and/or IgM below the normal range together with specific antibody deficiency, were applied for the diagnosis of CVID. There were around 44 subjects in the CVID group (approximately 15 female and around 29 male), ranging in age from about 9 to 64 years, with a mean age of 40. Most CVID patients and most healthy controls were of Caucasian heritage. At the time of study participation, every CVID subject had been on replacement immunoglobulin therapy for one year or longer. When blood was collected, none of the CVID subjects were ill or on immunomodulatory or immunosuppressive medication. From each donor, 5 to 8 ml of heparinized peripheral whole blood was collected. Genomic DNA from adults with common variable immune deficiency (CVID) and from healthy adult controls was used for sequencing of TCRbeta CDR3 repertoires. Diluted blood was subjected to density centrifugation over Hypaque 1077 or Ficoll-Paque for isolation of peripheral blood mononuclear cells. Unsorted mononuclear cells served as the source of genomic DNA, which was extracted either by Qiagen column purification or by a centrifugation-based method.

Only a few counts were recorded for this clone. What this receptor recognizes is not known. The read comes to an end 3 residues before the CDR3 does, leaving the germline J gene to fill in the end. For sequencing, equivalent amounts of genomic DNA were input from CVID and control samples. For every sample, a 60 bp segment covering the rearranged TCRbeta CDR3 region was amplified and then sequenced. The immunoSEQ assay, a bias-corrected multiplex PCR combined with high-throughput sequencing, was used to amplify TCRbeta. The original pipeline was this. Every unique nucleotide sequence counted as a clone and was annotated with V, D and J genes, copy number and frequency. Sequences were labeled productive if in frame, and non-productive if out of frame or containing stop codons. As previously described, Shannon's entropy was used to calculate clonality. The predicted amino acid sequences of productive clones were used to derive mean CDR3 Kyte-Doolittle hydropathy. Scaled V gene usage was hierarchically clustered using Manhattan distance and complete linkage with the R hclust function. Clone sharing by CDR3 amino acid sequence was assessed by resampling 12 repertoires per group over 100 rounds. The repertoires were searched for 65 to 85 published EBV-specific TCRbeta sequences and 245 published CMV-specific TCRbeta sequences. Analysis left out a couple of CVID samples that produced under 10,000 sequences, so a few dozen CVID repertoires remained. Entries here come from immuneACCESS through TCRdb and include only in-frame sequences with V and J called. Some clones fail to appear in such tables; in the studies checked, an unresolved V gene covers under half of the shortfall, and the cause of the remainder is unknown. V and J calls plus clone size are reproduced from that table; the DNA served to infer D and trimming. For this sample, about 20,000 clones appear and none is a singleton. The ten largest clones add up to about 2.5% of the sample.

Beyond this particular receptor, the publication reports: The authors noted that sequencing repertoires of T cell subpopulations would be needed to clarify what caused the increased clonality in CVID. CVID subjects shared fewer TCRbeta clones with each other than healthy controls did (p < 0.0001). CVID TCRbeta sequences were reported to have fewer deletions and N-nucleotide insertions and to lack highly modified clones with 13 or more V deletions. Even though DNA input was the same, control samples had an average of about 80,000 unique sequences each, compared with about 30,000 in CVID samples. Correlations between repertoire features and clinical complications were limited by patient heterogeneity within the CVID cohort. Compared with healthy controls, CVID subjects showed increased TCRbeta clonality (t-test p = 0.018), a feature most characteristic of about a third of subjects.

CDR1 SGHTA and CDR2 FQGNSA were looked up in the germline V gene. From the cysteine up to the phenylalanine, the CDR3 has a length of 13 residues. The DNA has 30 bases, all within the CDR3, and is read from base 1. V loses 6 bases at its end and J loses 6 bases; junction bases beyond the gene matches: 5. The V and J segments used are TRBV7-2 and TRBJ1-1, with 9 central nucleotides matching TRBD1. Source material: peripheral blood mononuclear cells. The TCR was taken from a human donor with common variable immunodeficiency. The CDR3 protein is CASSLQGASEAFF. The sequenced part of the CDR3 DNA is TGTGCCAGCAGTTTACAGGGGGCCTCTGAA.